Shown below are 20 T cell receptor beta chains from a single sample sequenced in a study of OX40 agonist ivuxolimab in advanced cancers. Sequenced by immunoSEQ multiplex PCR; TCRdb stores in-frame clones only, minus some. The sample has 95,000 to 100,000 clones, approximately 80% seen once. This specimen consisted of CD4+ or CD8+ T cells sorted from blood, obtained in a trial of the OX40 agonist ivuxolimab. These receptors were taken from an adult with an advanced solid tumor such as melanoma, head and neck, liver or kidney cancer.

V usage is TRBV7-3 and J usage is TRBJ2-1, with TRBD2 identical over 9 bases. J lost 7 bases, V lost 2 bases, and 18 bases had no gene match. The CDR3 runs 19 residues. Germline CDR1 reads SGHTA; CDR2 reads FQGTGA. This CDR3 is CASSLLFQELAGYMNEQFF. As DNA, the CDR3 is TGTGCCAGCAGCTTACTTTTTCAGGAGCTAGCGGGATATATGAATGAGCAGTTCTTC.

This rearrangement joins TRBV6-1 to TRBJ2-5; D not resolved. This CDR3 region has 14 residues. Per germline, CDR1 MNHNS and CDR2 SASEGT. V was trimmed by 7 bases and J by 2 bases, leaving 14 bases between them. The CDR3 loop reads CASTTLGKQETQYF. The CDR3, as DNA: TGTGCCAGCACCACACTGGGGAAACAAGAGACCCAGTACTTC.

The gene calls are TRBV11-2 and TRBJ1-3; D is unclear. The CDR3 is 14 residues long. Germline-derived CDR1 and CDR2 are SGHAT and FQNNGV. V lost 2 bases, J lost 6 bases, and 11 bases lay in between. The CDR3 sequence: CASSLSVGENTIYF. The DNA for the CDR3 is TGTGCCAGCAGCTTATCAGTTGGGGAAAACACCATATATTTT.

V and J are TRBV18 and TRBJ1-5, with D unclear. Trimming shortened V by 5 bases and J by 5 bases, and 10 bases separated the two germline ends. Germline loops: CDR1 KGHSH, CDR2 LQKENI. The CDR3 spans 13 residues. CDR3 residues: CASSSGGDQPQHF. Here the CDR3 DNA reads TGTGCCAGCTCATCCGGCGGGGATCAGCCCCAGCATTTT.

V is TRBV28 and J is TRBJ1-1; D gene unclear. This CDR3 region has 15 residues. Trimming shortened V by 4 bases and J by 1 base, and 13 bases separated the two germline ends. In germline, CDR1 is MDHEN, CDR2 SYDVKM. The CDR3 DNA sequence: TGTGCCAGCAGTTCCCCCCGTGCGGGGAACACTGAAGCTTTCTTT. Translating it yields CASSSPRAGNTEAFF.

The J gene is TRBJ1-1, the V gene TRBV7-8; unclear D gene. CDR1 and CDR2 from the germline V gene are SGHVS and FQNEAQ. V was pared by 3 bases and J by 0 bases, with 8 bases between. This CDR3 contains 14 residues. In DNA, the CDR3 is TGTGCCAGCAGCTTCAACTCGATGAACACTGAAGCTTTCTTT. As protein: CASSFNSMNTEAFF. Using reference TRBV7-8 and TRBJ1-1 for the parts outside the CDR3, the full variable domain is GAGVSQSPRYKVAKRGQDVALRCDPISGHVSLFWYQQALGQGPEFLTYFQNEAQLDKSGLPSDRFFAERPEGSVSTLKIQRTQQEDSAVYLCASSFNSMNTEAFFGQGTRLTVV.

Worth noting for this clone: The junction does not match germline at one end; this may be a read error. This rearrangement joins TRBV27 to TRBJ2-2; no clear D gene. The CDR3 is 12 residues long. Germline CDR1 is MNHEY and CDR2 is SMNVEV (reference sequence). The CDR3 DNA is TGTGCCAGCCGAGAATACACCAGGGAGCTGTTTTTT. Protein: CASREYTRELFF.

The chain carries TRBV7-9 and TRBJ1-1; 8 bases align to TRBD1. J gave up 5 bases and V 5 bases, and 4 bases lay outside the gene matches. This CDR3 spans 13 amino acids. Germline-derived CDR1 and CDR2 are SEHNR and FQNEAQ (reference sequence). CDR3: CASSGDRKTEAFF. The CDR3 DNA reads TGTGCCAGCAGCGGGGACAGGAAAACTGAAGCTTTCTTT.

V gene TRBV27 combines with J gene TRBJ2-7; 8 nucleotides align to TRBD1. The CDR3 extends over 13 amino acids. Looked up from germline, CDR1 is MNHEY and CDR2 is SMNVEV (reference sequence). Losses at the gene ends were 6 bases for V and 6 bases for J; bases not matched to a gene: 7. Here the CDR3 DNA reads TGTGCCAGCAGAAACACAGGGGGAAGCGAGCAGTACTTC. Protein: CASRNTGGSEQYF.

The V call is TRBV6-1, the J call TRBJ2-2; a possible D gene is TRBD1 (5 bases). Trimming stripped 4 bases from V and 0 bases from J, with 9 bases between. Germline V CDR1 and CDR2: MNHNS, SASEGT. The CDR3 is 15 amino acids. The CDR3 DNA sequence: TGTGCCAGCAGTGCCTGGGGCTCGAACACCGGGGAGCTGTTTTTT. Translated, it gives CASSAWGSNTGELFF.

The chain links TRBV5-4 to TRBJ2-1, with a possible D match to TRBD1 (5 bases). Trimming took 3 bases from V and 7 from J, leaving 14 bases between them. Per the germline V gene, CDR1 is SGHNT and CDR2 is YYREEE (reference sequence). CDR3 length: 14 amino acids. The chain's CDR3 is CASSSPGSGNEQFF. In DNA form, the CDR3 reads TGTGCCAGCAGCTCCCCAGGGTCCGGTAATGAGCAGTTCTTC.

CDR3 DNA sequence: TGTGCCAGTAGCGCCGGTCGACTAGCGGGGTCCCGGGAGACCCAGTACTTC. Translating it yields CASSAGRLAGSRETQYF. This chain uses TRBV19 with TRBJ2-5, with TRBD2 identical over 11 bases. The germline gives CDR1 LNHDA, CDR2 SQIVND (reference sequence). CDR3 size: 17 residues. J was trimmed by 5 bases and V by 6 bases; bases with no gene match: 14.

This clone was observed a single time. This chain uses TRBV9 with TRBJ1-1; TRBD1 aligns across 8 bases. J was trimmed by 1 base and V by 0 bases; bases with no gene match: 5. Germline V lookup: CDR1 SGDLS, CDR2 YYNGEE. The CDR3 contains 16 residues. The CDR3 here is CASSVVGGTGNTEAFF. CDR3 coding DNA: TGTGCCAGCAGCGTAGTAGGGGGGACAGGGAACACTGAAGCTTTCTTT. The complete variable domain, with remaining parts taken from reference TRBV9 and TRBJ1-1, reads DSGVTQTPKHLITATGQRVTLRCSPRSGDLSVYWYQQSLDQGLQFLIQYYNGEERAKGNILERFSAQQFPDLHSELNLSSLELGDSALYFCASSVVGGTGNTEAFFGQGTRLTVV.

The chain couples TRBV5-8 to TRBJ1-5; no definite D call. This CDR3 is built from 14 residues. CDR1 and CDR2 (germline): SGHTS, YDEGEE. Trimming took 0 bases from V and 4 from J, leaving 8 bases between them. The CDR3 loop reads CASSLGFQNQPQHF. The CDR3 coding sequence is TGTGCCAGCAGCTTGGGGTTCCAAAATCAGCCCCAGCATTTT. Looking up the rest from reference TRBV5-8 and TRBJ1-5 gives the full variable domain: EAGVTQSPTHLIKTRGQQATLRCSPISGHTSVYWYQQALGLGLQFLLWYDEGEERNRGNFPPRFSGRQFPNYSSELNVNALELEDSALYLCASSLGFQNQPQHFGDGTRLSIL.

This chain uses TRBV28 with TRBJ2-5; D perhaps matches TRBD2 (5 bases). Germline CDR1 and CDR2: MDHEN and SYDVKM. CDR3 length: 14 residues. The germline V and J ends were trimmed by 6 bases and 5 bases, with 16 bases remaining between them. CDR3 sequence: CASSPGGPGETQYF. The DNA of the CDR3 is TGTGCCAGCAGCCCTGGTGGGCCGGGGGAGACCCAGTACTTC.

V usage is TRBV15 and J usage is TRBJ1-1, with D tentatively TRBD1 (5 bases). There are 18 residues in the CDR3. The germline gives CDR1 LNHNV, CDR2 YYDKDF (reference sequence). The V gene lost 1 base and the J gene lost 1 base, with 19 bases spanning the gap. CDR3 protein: CATSRGIAGTHRNTEAFF. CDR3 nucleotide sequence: TGTGCCACCAGCAGAGGGATAGCCGGGACTCATAGGAACACTGAAGCTTTCTTT.

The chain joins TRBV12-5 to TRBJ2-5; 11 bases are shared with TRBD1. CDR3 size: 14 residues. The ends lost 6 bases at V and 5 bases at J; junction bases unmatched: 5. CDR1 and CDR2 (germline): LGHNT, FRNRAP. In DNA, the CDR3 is TGTGCTAGTGGGTCCGGGACAGGGGGTGAGACCCAGTACTTC. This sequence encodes CASGSGTGGETQYF.

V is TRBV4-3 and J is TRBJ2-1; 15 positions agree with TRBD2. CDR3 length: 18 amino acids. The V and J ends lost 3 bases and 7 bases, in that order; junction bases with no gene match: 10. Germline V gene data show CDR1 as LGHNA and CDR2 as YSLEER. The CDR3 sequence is CASSQAIGLAGGQNEQFF. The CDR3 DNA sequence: TGCGCCAGCAGCCAGGCAATCGGACTAGCGGGAGGGCAAAATGAGCAGTTCTTC.

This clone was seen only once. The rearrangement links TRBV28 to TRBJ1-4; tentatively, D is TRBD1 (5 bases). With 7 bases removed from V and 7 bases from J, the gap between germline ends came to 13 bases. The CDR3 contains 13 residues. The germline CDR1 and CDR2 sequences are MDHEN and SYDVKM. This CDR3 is CASTAGVGEKLFF. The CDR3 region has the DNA TGTGCCAGCACCGCGGGGGTAGGTGAAAAACTGTTTTTT.

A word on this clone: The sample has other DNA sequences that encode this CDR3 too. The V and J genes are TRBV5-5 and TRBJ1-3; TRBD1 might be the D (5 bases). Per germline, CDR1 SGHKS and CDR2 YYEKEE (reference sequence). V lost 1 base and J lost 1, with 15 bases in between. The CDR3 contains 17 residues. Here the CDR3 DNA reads TGTGCCAGCAGCTTGATCGGGACCCCTTCGTCTGGAAACACCATATATTTT. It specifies CASSLIGTPSSGNTIYF.